This is a list of T cell receptor beta chains from one sample in a study of OX40 agonist ivuxolimab in advanced cancers. Produced via immunoSEQ multiplex PCR; TCRdb's table is partial and in-frame only. The table includes 65,000 to 95,000 clones, about 83% detected once. The sample here was CD4+ or CD8+ T cells sorted from blood, taken in a trial of the OX40 agonist ivuxolimab. These TCRs come from an adult with an advanced solid tumor such as melanoma, head and neck, liver or kidney cancer. The CDR3 runs from the conserved cysteine through the conserved F or W. The order of the fields is CDR3 length, D gene, J gene, V gene, CDR3 protein. A D gene is named only where the DNA matches it firmly.

len: 16; d_gene: TRBD1; j_gene: TRBJ2-3; v_gene: TRBV7-9; CDR3aa: CASSFPTGWGTDTQYF
len: 13; d_gene: NA; j_gene: TRBJ1-5; v_gene: TRBV30; CDR3aa: CAWTPGPHQPQHF
len: 14; d_gene: NA; j_gene: TRBJ2-7; v_gene: TRBV4-3; CDR3aa: CASSQEAGSYEQYF
len: 15; d_gene: TRBD2; j_gene: TRBJ2-3; v_gene: TRBV28; CDR3aa: CASILAGGRTDTQYF
len: 15; d_gene: NA; j_gene: TRBJ1-1; v_gene: TRBV5-1; CDR3aa: CASRPGSWGNTEAFF
len: 11; d_gene: NA; j_gene: TRBJ2-7; v_gene: TRBV2; CDR3aa: CATRVEYEQYF
len: 14; d_gene: TRBD2; j_gene: TRBJ2-1; v_gene: TRBV7-3; CDR3aa: CASSLRGLAEQQFF
len: 12; d_gene: NA; j_gene: TRBJ2-7; v_gene: TRBV18; CDR3aa: CASSPGGYEQYF
len: 11; d_gene: NA; j_gene: TRBJ2-7; v_gene: TRBV30; CDR3aa: CAHGTYNEQYF
len: 15; d_gene: NA; j_gene: TRBJ1-1; v_gene: TRBV15; CDR3aa: CATSRGGVMNTEAFF
len: 13; d_gene: NA; j_gene: TRBJ1-5; v_gene: TRBV11-2; CDR3aa: CASSLGTYQPQHF
len: 16; d_gene: TRBD1; j_gene: TRBJ1-1; v_gene: TRBV10-1; CDR3aa: CASSEMAGQGYTEAFF
len: 15; d_gene: NA; j_gene: TRBJ2-2; v_gene: TRBV4-1; CDR3aa: CASSQDGQGNGELFF
len: 15; d_gene: NA; j_gene: TRBJ2-5; v_gene: TRBV18; CDR3aa: CASSPNLGTQETQYF
len: 12; d_gene: TRBD1; j_gene: TRBJ1-2; v_gene: TRBV5-1; CDR3aa: CASSATGGGYTF
len: 13; d_gene: NA; j_gene: TRBJ1-1; v_gene: TRBV18; CDR3aa: CASSPGENTEAFF
len: 14; d_gene: TRBD1; j_gene: TRBJ2-7; v_gene: TRBV18; CDR3aa: CASSMGTGQYEQYF
len: 15; d_gene: TRBD1; j_gene: TRBJ1-5; v_gene: TRBV5-5; CDR3aa: CASSSRGDRDQPQHF
len: 15; d_gene: TRBD2; j_gene: TRBJ2-1; v_gene: TRBV7-9; CDR3aa: CASSLLSGSPNEQFF
len: 15; d_gene: TRBD2; j_gene: TRBJ2-3; v_gene: TRBV9; CDR3aa: CASSVAPRGEDTQYF
len: 13; d_gene: NA; j_gene: TRBJ1-6; v_gene: TRBV5-1; CDR3aa: CASSLAGLSPLHF
len: 15; d_gene: NA; j_gene: TRBJ2-5; v_gene: TRBV14; CDR3aa: CASSQDGAPRETQYF
len: 19; d_gene: NA; j_gene: TRBJ1-3; v_gene: TRBV7-2; CDR3aa: CASSWDPLGHPSSGNTIYF
len: 14; d_gene: TRBD2; j_gene: TRBJ2-6; v_gene: TRBV19; CDR3aa: CASRAGSGANVLTF
len: 13; d_gene: NA; j_gene: TRBJ1-2; v_gene: TRBV29-1; CDR3aa: CSVDWDTNYGYTF
len: 16; d_gene: NA; j_gene: TRBJ2-2; v_gene: TRBV11-2; CDR3aa: CASISISRSGTGELFF
len: 13; d_gene: NA; j_gene: TRBJ1-3; v_gene: TRBV19; CDR3aa: CASSMDSGNTIYF
len: 15; d_gene: TRBD1; j_gene: TRBJ1-2; v_gene: TRBV28; CDR3aa: CASSPGGQGASGYTF
len: 15; d_gene: NA; j_gene: TRBJ2-7; v_gene: TRBV29-1; CDR3aa: CSVVAGDPSIGEQYF
len: 13; d_gene: NA; j_gene: TRBJ2-7; v_gene: TRBV7-2; CDR3aa: CASSLGTGREQYF
len: 16; d_gene: TRBD2; j_gene: TRBJ2-4; v_gene: TRBV7-9; CDR3aa: CASSHAGGLAKNIQYF
len: 14; d_gene: NA; j_gene: TRBJ1-5; v_gene: TRBV5-1; CDR3aa: CASSLDGGTQPQHF
len: 14; d_gene: NA; j_gene: TRBJ1-2; v_gene: TRBV7-9; CDR3aa: CASSLAAGAYGYTF
len: 14; d_gene: TRBD1; j_gene: TRBJ1-4; v_gene: TRBV15; CDR3aa: CATSRDRGQEKLFF
len: 12; d_gene: NA; j_gene: TRBJ2-7; v_gene: TRBV19; CDR3aa: CASSTGGYEQYF
len: 16; d_gene: TRBD2; j_gene: TRBJ2-7; v_gene: TRBV5-4; CDR3aa: CASSSSSGGPLYEQYF
len: 14; d_gene: TRBD1; j_gene: TRBJ2-3; v_gene: TRBV27; CDR3aa: CASSRTGKTDTQYF
len: 13; d_gene: NA; j_gene: TRBJ2-3; v_gene: TRBV12-5; CDR3aa: CASGSDSTDTQYF
len: 16; d_gene: TRBD2; j_gene: TRBJ2-1; v_gene: TRBV14; CDR3aa: CASSQPASGSYNEQFF
len: 15; d_gene: NA; j_gene: TRBJ1-2; v_gene: TRBV12-5; CDR3aa: CASGLVRGGMDGYTF
len: 15; d_gene: TRBD2; j_gene: TRBJ2-3; v_gene: TRBV6-6; CDR3aa: CASSQTSGRTDTQYF
len: 17; d_gene: NA; j_gene: TRBJ2-4; v_gene: TRBV4-2; CDR3aa: CASSQDPQPGAGNIQYF